The 16 T cell receptor beta chains listed next were all sequenced from one sample in a study of cytomegalovirus exposure and HLA in healthy donors (dated by TCRdb to 2015 to 2018). Library creation used the immunoSEQ multiplex PCR assay. For the multiplex PCR, a mixture combining 60 forward primers for TCR Vbeta segments and 13 reverse primers for TCR Jbeta segments was used. Held by TCRdb, this immuneACCESS table contains in-frame sequences only and omits some clones. Under half of the omission traces to an unresolved V gene where checked; the cause of the rest is unknown. A total of more than 85,000 clones appear in this sample, 65% to 80% of them only once. Together, the top ten hold over 13% of the sample. Sequenced: PBMCs. These receptors were collected from a woman aged 50 to 65 in good health and CMV-seropositive.

The rearrangement links TRBV18 to TRBJ2-5; D may be TRBD2 (6 bases). The CDR3 consists of 15 residues. Germline assignment: CDR1 KGHSH and CDR2 LQKENI. Trimming pared 3 bases from V and 3 bases from J, leaving 14 bases between. The CDR3 reads CASSPGGGIKETQYF. The CDR3 DNA reads TGTGCCAGCTCACCGGGGGGAGGCATTAAAGAGACCCAGTACTTC. The full variable domain, in which reference TRBV18 and TRBJ2-5 provide the parts outside the CDR3, is NAGVMQNPRHLVRRRGQEARLRCSPMKGHSHVYWYRQLPEEGLKFMVYLQKENIIDESGMPKERFSAEFPKEGPSILRIQQVVRGDSAAYFCASSPGGGIKETQYFGPGTRLLVL.

The rearrangement links TRBV5-4 to TRBJ2-2; the match to TRBD1 covers 7 bases. Per the germline V gene, CDR1 is SGHNT and CDR2 is YYREEE (reference sequence). The trim removed 4 bases at V and 7 bases at J, leaving 4 bases unmatched. The CDR3 is made up of 13 amino acids. CDR3 in DNA: TGTGCCAGCAGCGAAGGGGGCTTCGGGGAGCTGTTTTTT. It encodes CASSEGGFGELFF. Variable domain in full (rest from reference TRBV5-4 and TRBJ2-2): ETGVTQSPTHLIKTRGQQVTLRCSSQSGHNTVSWYQQALGQGPQFIFQYYREEENGRGNFPPRFSGLQFPNYSSELNVNALELDDSALYLCASSEGGFGELFFGEGSRLTVL.

The J gene is TRBJ1-1, the V gene TRBV6-5, with no clear D. Germline V CDR1 and CDR2: MNHEY, SVGAGI. CDR3 length equals 11 residues. Between the trimmed V and J ends, which lost 6 bases and 1 base, there was a span of 3 bases. CDR3 nucleotides: TGTGCCAGCAGGAGGAACACTGAAGCTTTCTTT. Amino acid sequence: CASRRNTEAFF.

This clone was counted only a few times. The V gene is TRBV28, the J gene TRBJ1-4, with 8 bases matching TRBD1. Trimming took 8 bases from V and 8 from J; bases not matched to a gene: 7. The germline V gene encodes CDR1 MDHEN and CDR2 SYDVKM. The CDR3 covers 13 residues. The CDR3 protein is CASEQGVEEKLFF. CDR3 nucleotides: TGTGCCAGCGAACAGGGGGTGGAAGAAAAACTGTTTTTT.

V and J are TRBV28 and TRBJ2-1; TRBD2 aligns across 7 bases. With 7 bases clipped from V and 7 bases from J, the junction kept 10 bases outside the gene matches. Germline values: CDR1 MDHEN, CDR2 SYDVKM. CDR3 length: 14 amino acids. The CDR3 bases are TGTGCCAGCACCGTACCAGGGACTACTAATGAGCAGTTCTTC. Translated: CASTVPGTTNEQFF.

The count of this clone is one. This rearrangement joins TRBV2 to TRBJ1-6; D remains ambiguous. This CDR3 is built from 15 residues. The V end was cut by 5 bases, the J end by 8 bases, with 16 bases between. Germline V gives CDR1 SNHLY, CDR2 FYNNEI. The CDR3 loop reads CASSTDRSIDSPLHF. CDR3 coding DNA: TGTGCCAGCAGTACAGACCGCTCCATTGATTCACCCCTCCACTTT.

The chain joins TRBV10-1 to TRBJ1-5; D not certain. Germline assignment: CDR1 WNHNN and CDR2 SYGVQD (reference sequence). Trimming left V 5 bases short and J 3 bases short, with 8 bases between. The CDR3 has 13 amino acids. The CDR3 region is CASSQSYNQPQHF. The CDR3 coding sequence is TGCGCCAGCAGTCAAAGCTACAATCAGCCCCAGCATTTT.

This chain links TRBV4-2 with TRBJ2-1; D unresolved. V gave up 3 bases and J gave up 10 bases, with 7 bases separating them. CDR3 length equals 11 residues. Germline V gives CDR1 LGHNA, CDR2 YNFKEQ. CDR3 DNA sequence: TGTGCCAGCAGCCATGACTGGGAGCAGTTCTTC. Protein sequence: CASSHDWEQFF.

This chain joins TRBV7-6 and TRBJ1-1; D is undetermined. From germline, CDR1 is SGHVS and CDR2 FNYEAQ. Trimming removed 0 bases from V and 1 base from J, with 6 bases in between. The CDR3 totals 14 residues. The CDR3 sequence: CASSLAGGNTEAFF. CDR3 in DNA: TGTGCCAGCAGCTTAGCGGGAGGGAACACTGAAGCTTTCTTT.

A single count supports this clone. This rearrangement joins TRBV2 to TRBJ2-5, with 9 bases aligning to TRBD1. Germline V gives CDR1 SNHLY, CDR2 FYNNEI. The CDR3 covers 16 residues. With 6 bases clipped from V and 5 bases from J, the junction kept 13 bases outside the gene matches. The CDR3 nucleotides are TGTGCCAGCAGAGAACAGGGGGCAGTGATCTCGGAGACCCAGTACTTC. Protein: CASREQGAVISETQYF.

The chain links TRBV19 to TRBJ1-5; perhaps TRBD1 as D (5 bases). The CDR3 covers 14 residues. CDR1 is LNHDA, CDR2 SQIVND, per germline (reference sequence). V lost 3 bases and J 5 bases, leaving 11 bases between the germline ends. The CDR3 DNA reads as TGTGCCAGTAGTATGCGCAGGGAGGATCAGCCCCAGCATTTT. Translating it yields CASSMRREDQPQHF.

This clone was detected a few times. The rearrangement joins TRBV30 to TRBJ2-5, with TRBD2 as a possible D gene (6 bases). Germline loops: CDR1 GTSNPN, CDR2 SVGIG (reference sequence). This CDR3 has 13 amino acids. Trimming cost V 3 bases and J 1 base, with 9 bases left between them. CDR3 sequence (DNA): TGTGCCTGGAGCCGGGACTTCCAAGAGACCCAGTACTTC. Translating it yields CAWSRDFQETQYF. Using reference TRBV30 and TRBJ2-5 for the parts outside the CDR3, the full variable domain is SQTIHQWPATLVQPVGSPLSLECTVEGTSNPNLYWYRQAAGRGLQLLFYSVGIGQISSEVPQNLSASRPQDRQFILSSKKLLLSDSGFYLCAWSRDFQETQYFGPGTRLLVL.

The J gene is TRBJ1-6, the V gene TRBV7-2; D is unresolved. Germline CDR1 and CDR2: SGHTA and FQGNSA. Trimming cost V 8 bases and J 6 bases, with 11 bases left between them. The CDR3 runs to 13 residues. The CDR3 coding sequence is TGTGCCAGCCGGGAGACCGCTAATTCACCCCTCCACTTT. Amino acid sequence: CASRETANSPLHF.

The chain couples TRBV29-1 to TRBJ2-7; the match to TRBD2 covers 8 bases. In germline, CDR1 is SQVTM, CDR2 ANQGSEA. The CDR3 is 13 residues long. Germline trimming cut 4 bases from V and 2 bases from J; bases unmatched to any gene: 4. CDR3 nucleotide sequence: TGCAGCGTTGTCAGGACTAGCCCCTACGAGCAGTACTTC. Its translation: CSVVRTSPYEQYF.

The chain's CDR3 is CASIRTSSGVEEQYF. The CDR3 DNA reads as TGTGCCAGCATCCGGACTAGCTCCGGGGTAGAGGAGCAGTACTTC. This chain joins TRBV6-1 and TRBJ2-7; 8 bases are a match to TRBD2. Germline assignment: CDR1 MNHNS and CDR2 SASEGT. V dropped 7 bases and J dropped 7; count of bases not matched to a gene: 15. The length of the CDR3 is 15 residues.

This clone was found a few times. V and J are TRBV19 and TRBJ1-1; unclear D gene. The germline gives CDR1 LNHDA, CDR2 SQIVND (reference sequence). The length of the CDR3 is 12 residues. Trimming removed 3 bases from V and 9 bases from J, with 11 bases in between. The CDR3 sequence: CASSILSGKAFF. The CDR3 DNA is TGTGCCAGTAGTATCCTGTCGGGGAAAGCTTTCTTT.